This T cell receptor beta chain appears in the sequencing data of a study of blood T cells in healthy people across ages. The study, taken as a whole, reports: As age increased, TCR beta diversity per million T cells fell in a roughly linear fashion.

Comment on this clonotype: Its cognate antigen is unknown.

V trimming: 4 bases; J trimming: 3 bases; junction bases outside the gene matches: 10. Germline loops: CDR1 DFQATT, CDR2 SNEGSKA (reference sequence). CDR3 length: 15 amino acids. Sample-barcoded 5' priming and a J-beta primer mix drove a second PCR of 7 to 11 cycles. TCRdb independently ran MiXCR on the 5' RACE reads; one entry per CDR3 protein. The sample carries 600,000 or so distinct CDR3 sequences, about 28% recorded once. This receptor was taken from a woman at least 80 years old in good health. The genes are TRBV20-1 and TRBJ2-7, with 9 bases that match TRBD1. Sequenced material: blood. The CDR3 here is CSAIQSGTGSYEQYF. Written as DNA, the CDR3 is TGCAGTGCTATTCAGAGCGGGACAGGGAGCTACGAGCAGTACTTC.